The T cell receptor (beta chain) described here comes from a study of identifying expanded T cells in peripheral blood. Findings and caveats of the study: Roughly 1.2 clones differed between technical replicates, versus approximately 17 and 20 over time. Roughly 2-week clone count variance significantly increased as total template count grew.

During the collection period, no donor immune events like infections were recorded. Points on this clone: The antigen remains unidentified.

V was cut by 5 bases and J by 7 bases, with 18 bases left in between. Germline V lookup: CDR1 MNHNS, CDR2 SASEGT. The CDR3 has 15 amino acids. Libraries were prepared by immunoSEQ multiplex PCR; TCRdb keeps only in-frame clonotypes and omits some of them. Of about 86,000 clones listed, approximately 85% are singletons. This sequence originates from a person aged 18-70 years in good health. V gene TRBV6-1 combines with J gene TRBJ2-1, with a tentative D call TRBD1 (6 bases). Sequencing input: blood. CDR3 nucleotide sequence: TGTGCCAGCAGTACAGGGTGGTTTCGAGAAAATGAGCAGTTCTTC. This gives the protein CASSTGWFRENEQFF.